The T cell receptor (beta chain) under discussion was sequenced for a study of T cell responses to AZD1222 COVID-19 vaccine. After removal of 5 bases from V and 3 bases from J, the junction contained 10 bases not matched to a gene. CDR1 is SGHTA, CDR2 FQGTGA, per germline. The CDR3 covers 16 residues. TCRdb keeps only in-frame clones here, not all; method: immunoSEQ multiplex PCR. This table has 130,000 to 150,000 clones, under 95% appearing once. Concerning this clone: The antigen remains undetermined.

Whole-study results and caveats: Just five or six AZD1222 recipients tested seropositive at baseline.

The sample consisted of peripheral blood, taken on day 0 of AZD1222 vaccination. The sequence was collected from an adult in good health. The genes are TRBV7-3 and TRBJ2-7; 10 bases agree with TRBD1. The CDR3 sequence: CASSNLTGGKFYEQYF. CDR3 in DNA: TGTGCCAGCAGCAACTTGACAGGGGGCAAATTCTACGAGCAGTACTTC.